Listed here are 20 T cell receptor beta chains from one sample, sequenced in a study of neurological immune-mediated disorders. As to time point: longitudinal time-point 3. MiXCR, run by TCRdb on the 5' RACE reads, gives a single entry per CDR3 protein. This sample carries approximately 50,000 distinct CDR3 sequences, about 8% of them seen once, and the ten largest clones take 1.9%. Sequences were obtained from PBMCs. The receptors were gathered from a woman in her forties in good health.

This clonotype came up many times. V is TRBV18 and J is TRBJ2-7, with TRBD1 identical over 9 bases. V gave up 6 bases and J gave up 0 bases; unmatched junction bases: 6. Germline V gene lookup returns CDR1 KGHSH and CDR2 LQKENI. The CDR3 is 15 amino acids. The DNA for the CDR3 is TGTGCCAGCTCGGTAGGGACAGGGAACTCCTACGAGCAGTACTTC. Translated: CASSVGTGNSYEQYF.

This clonotype was found many times. This sequence joins TRBV6-1 and TRBJ1-1, with D possibly TRBD1 on 5 matching bases. From germline, CDR1 is MNHNS and CDR2 SASEGT. The CDR3 sequence is 12 residues long. The V and J ends lost 10 bases and 8 bases respectively, with 17 bases between them. The CDR3 nucleotides are TGTGCCAACTGGGGGGGTAATGTCGAAGCTTTCTTT. It yields the protein CANWGGNVEAFF.

Many counts were recorded for this clonotype. This rearrangement joins TRBV20-1 to TRBJ2-5; 11 nucleotides line up with TRBD2. Per the germline V gene, CDR1 is DFQATT and CDR2 is SNEGSKA (reference sequence). Trimming cost V 1 base and J 5 bases; bases outside gene matches: 6. CDR3 size: 15 residues. DNA of the CDR3: TGCAGTGCTAGAGTAGCGGGGGGGCAATGGGAGACCCAGTACTTC. Translation gives CSARVAGGQWETQYF.

At least ten counts were recorded for this clonotype. The chain combines TRBV20-1 with TRBJ2-7; 10 bases are a match to TRBD1. This CDR3 is 14 amino acids long. CDR1 and CDR2 (germline): DFQATT, SNEGSKA (reference sequence). V gave up 0 bases and J gave up 4 bases; unmatched junction bases: 3. This CDR3 is CSAREDRGVYEQYF. The CDR3 DNA reads TGCAGTGCTAGAGAGGACAGGGGGGTTTACGAGCAGTACTTC.

This clonotype was seen ten or more times. V gene TRBV20-1 combines with J gene TRBJ1-2; D unresolved. Germline V gene data show CDR1 as DFQATT and CDR2 as SNEGSKA (reference sequence). V lost 6 bases and J lost 11, with 31 bases in between. CDR3 size: 16 residues. The CDR3, as DNA: TGCAGTGCGCGAGACGACCTAGGACTATACCTAGGGCAGTACACCTTC. As protein: CSARDDLGLYLGQYTF.

This clonotype was counted a single time. The junction shows a germline mismatch at one end, possibly a read error. The V and J genes are TRBV29-1 and TRBJ1-1; D perhaps matches TRBD1 (6 bases). The CDR3 extends over 13 amino acids. Germline V gene lookup returns CDR1 SQVTM and CDR2 ANQGSEA. CDR3 in DNA: TGCAGCGCCGCGACAGGCTGGAACCCTGAAGCTTTCTTT. Amino acid sequence: CSAATGWNPEAFF.

V usage is TRBV6-2 or TRBV6-3 and J usage is TRBJ2-1, with D unclear. CDR3 length: 13 residues. Germline values: CDR1 MNHEY, CDR2 SVGEGT. V was clipped by 6 bases and J by 8 bases, with 14 bases between them. CDR3 coding DNA: TGTGCCAGCAGAGGGCACGGCGTCGATGAGCAGTTCTTC. This codes for CASRGHGVDEQFF.

This clonotype showed up many times. The genes are TRBV6-5 and TRBJ2-3; D is possibly TRBD1 (5 bases). Germline loops: CDR1 MNHEY, CDR2 SVGAGI. V lost 0 bases, J lost 4 bases, and 14 bases lay in between. This CDR3 region has 16 residues. CDR3 coding DNA: TGTGCCAGCAGTTACTCTTTGAGCAGGGCAGCAGATACGCAGTATTTT. It is translated as CASSYSLSRAADTQYF.

This clonotype was counted ten times or more. V usage is TRBV6-2 or TRBV6-3 and J usage is TRBJ2-3; possible D gene TRBD2, 6 bases. Germline V gene sequence: CDR1 MNHEY, CDR2 SVGEGT. The V end lost 5 bases, the J end lost 7 bases, and 13 bases lay between the germline ends. The CDR3 totals 13 residues. Written as DNA, the CDR3 is TGTGCCAGCAGTCCGGGGGACGGTCATACGCAGTATTTT. Its translation: CASSPGDGHTQYF.

This clonotype was seen at least ten times. The CDR3 reads CASSLMGREDIQYF. CDR3 bases: TGTGCCAGCAGCTTAATGGGCAGGGAGGACATTCAGTACTTC. The gene calls are TRBV7-3 and TRBJ2-4, with a weak D call TRBD2 (6 bases). This CDR3 contains 14 residues. Between the trimmed V and J ends, which lost 1 base and 8 bases, there was a span of 12 bases. Germline CDR1 and CDR2: SGHTA and FQGTGA.

This clonotype was observed many times. Here the CDR3 reads CASSDRGHLNQPQHF. The CDR3 region has the DNA TGTGCCAGCAGTGACAGGGGCCACCTCAATCAGCCCCAGCATTTT. The chain joins TRBV12-3 or TRBV12-4 to TRBJ1-5; 8 bases agree with TRBD1. CDR3 size: 15 residues. Trimming cost V 5 bases and J 3 bases; bases outside gene matches: 6.

This clonotype was seen many times. The chain is built from TRBV5-1 and TRBJ2-1, with 11 bases identical to TRBD2. Germline CDR1 is SGHRS and CDR2 is YFSETQ. The CDR3 runs 15 residues. With V trimmed by 4 bases and J by 8 bases, 8 bases remained unmatched. This chain's CDR3 is CASSGMTSGNDEQFF. The CDR3 DNA reads as TGCGCCAGCAGCGGCATGACTAGCGGGAACGATGAGCAGTTCTTC.

The sample holds a few counts of this clonotype. The chain joins TRBV30 to TRBJ1-1; the D is unclear. This CDR3 is built from 12 residues. V was cut by 3 bases and J by 10 bases, with 15 bases left in between. Germline CDR1 GTSNPN, CDR2 SVGIG (reference sequence). The CDR3, as DNA: TGTGCCTGGAGAAGAGACTCGGGTGGAGCTTTCTTT. Translating gives CAWRRDSGGAFF.

V and J are TRBV6-4 and TRBJ2-1; 11 bases are shared with TRBD2. The germline V gene encodes CDR1 MRHNA and CDR2 SNTAGT. Unmatched junction bases numbered 9, after V lost 0 bases and J lost 5 bases. The CDR3 runs to 18 residues. CDR3 sequence reads: CASSDSRTSGLPHNEQFF. CDR3 coding DNA: TGTGCCAGCAGTGACTCTAGGACTAGCGGGCTGCCACACAATGAGCAGTTCTTC.

This clonotype was detected ten times or more. The CDR3 DNA reads TGTGCCATCAGTGGACGAGGACATCCAAGCACAGATACGCAGTATTTT. Its protein product is CAISGRGHPSTDTQYF. The rearrangement links TRBV10-3 to TRBJ2-3; D is possibly TRBD1 (5 bases). Germline V gene sequence: CDR1 ENHRY, CDR2 SYGVKD. The CDR3 runs to 16 residues. Trimming stripped 4 bases from V and 0 bases from J, with 14 bases between.

This clonotype was counted at least ten times. The DNA for the CDR3 is TGTGCCAGCAGCTTAGCGTTTACAGGGTGGAACACTGAAGCTTTCTTT. Translation: CASSLAFTGWNTEAFF. The V and J genes are TRBV7-2 and TRBJ1-1; D may be TRBD1 (6 bases). The germline gives CDR1 SGHTA, CDR2 FQGNSA. The V and J ends lost 0 bases and 1 base respectively, with 12 bases between them. The CDR3 is made up of 16 amino acids.

This clonotype was seen only once. The chain combines TRBV20-1 with TRBJ2-1; D is perhaps TRBD2 (6 bases). Germline CDR1 reads DFQATT; CDR2 reads SNEGSKA (reference sequence). The CDR3 is made up of 15 amino acids. With 8 bases removed from V and 2 bases from J, the gap between germline ends came to 19 bases. The CDR3 region is CSPQNTRGPYNEQFF. In DNA, the CDR3 is TGCAGTCCACAAAACACGCGGGGCCCCTACAATGAGCAGTTCTTC.

This clonotype was found many times. The rearrangement joins TRBV6-2 or TRBV6-3 to TRBJ1-5; D perhaps matches TRBD1 (5 bases). This CDR3 has 16 residues. Germline loops: CDR1 MNHEY, CDR2 SVGEGT. V was cut by 2 bases and J by 3 bases, with 14 bases left in between. The CDR3 here is CASSYTSGTYNQPQHF. DNA for the CDR3: TGTGCCAGCAGTTACACCTCCGGGACCTACAATCAGCCCCAGCATTTT.

This clonotype occurred many times. V and J are TRBV29-1 and TRBJ1-2; D remains ambiguous. In germline, CDR1 is SQVTM, CDR2 ANQGSEA. The V and J ends lost 3 bases and 3 bases respectively, with 14 bases between them. This CDR3 is built from 14 residues. The CDR3 coding sequence is TGCAGCGTTGATGGACCGTCGAGAGACTATGGCTACACCTTC. It is translated as CSVDGPSRDYGYTF.

At least ten counts were recorded for this clonotype. The chain joins TRBV9 to TRBJ1-5; a possible D gene is TRBD1 (5 bases). Germline V gene data show CDR1 as SGDLS and CDR2 as YYNGEE. This CDR3 is 15 amino acids long. Trimming cost V 0 bases and J 6 bases, with 13 bases left between them. The chain's CDR3 is CASSVDGGGGQPQHF. As DNA, the CDR3 is TGTGCCAGCAGCGTAGACGGGGGGGGTGGTCAGCCCCAGCATTTT.